Given below is one T cell receptor beta chain in context. Only one count was recorded for this clone. The antigen this receptor binds is unknown. The record has no base qualities; no much larger clone is one base away. The cohort consisted of 670 or so healthy bone marrow donors. All cohort members were sampled while nominally healthy, although unrecorded immune exposures were likely present. The donor was CMV seropositive and was included in the group of 270 or so seropositive cohort members. A peripheral blood sample was provided by each donor, and peripheral blood mononuclear cells were used for TCR beta sequencing. Genomic DNA extraction from the blood cell samples was performed with the Qiagen DNeasy Blood Extraction Kit. The receptor library was made with the immunoSEQ multiplex PCR assay. A mixture of 60 forward primers for TCR Vbeta segments and 13 reverse primers for TCR Jbeta segments was used in the multiplex PCR. A multiplex PCR assay on genomic DNA amplified the CDR3 region of rearranged TCR beta genes. Amplified TCR beta libraries were sequenced as 87-base-pair reads on the Illumina HiSeq System. The published analysis was carried out like this. A later analysis counted about 80 million unique TCR beta chains across the 600 to 850 repertoires, and some 11 million of these chains were shared by at least two donors. Raw reads were error-corrected and collapsed into unique sequences with a nearest-neighbor algorithm that merged closely related sequences to remove PCR and sequencing errors. CDR3 sequences were aligned to IMGT reference sequences to assign V, D and J gene segments. For a sequence to be retained, a match of at least six nucleotides was required to both a V gene segment and a J gene segment. Rearrangements were called productive when the CDR3 lacked stop codons and stayed in frame with V and J; all others were non-productive. Following IMGT convention, CDR3 was defined as the stretch from the second conserved V-encoded cysteine to the conserved J-encoded phenylalanine. Sequences without an unambiguous match to a single V gene segment were excluded from the earlier analysis of about 640 of the donors. In an earlier analysis of a few hundred of the donors, V segments were called functional above 56.7% productive rearrangements and were called segregating when the between-donor standard deviation exceeded 5%. A statistical classification framework was built to diagnose cytomegalovirus status from the catalog of TCR beta chain sequences. In a later analysis, TCR nucleotide sequences were compared against IMGT/GENE-DB human TR gene sequences so that V and J genes could be assigned. A later analysis assigned CDR3 sequences and most-parsimonious VDJ recombination scenarios with the TCRdist pipeline. In a later analysis, each TCR beta chain was defined by its CDR3 amino acid sequence together with its V-gene family, and reads without a unique V-gene family were excluded. As a way to deal with suspected cross-contamination and a sequencing artifact, a later analysis dropped hundreds of nucleotide sequences that were highly shared and had low generation probability. A later analysis calculated a clonal expansion index for each public chain from normalized within-repertoire ranks of inferred template counts. In a later analysis, generation probabilities were computed with a VDJ recombination model fitted to out-of-frame rearrangements, and the resulting probabilities were checked against IGoR. A later analysis scored TCR-TCR, TCR-HLA and TCR-CMV co-occurrence with hypergeometric tests, applying a repertoire-size bias correction to TCR pairs. In a later analysis, false discovery rates were estimated by permuting HLA or CMV assignments 20 times. In a later analysis, co-occurring TCRs were grouped with DBSCAN, and TCRdist sequence similarity was added when clustering was performed within HLA-allele-positive subsets. Co-occurrence clustering excluded repertoires with fewer than 30,000 or more than 120,000 public chains, plus five with anomalous nucleotide sharing. The table was pulled from immuneACCESS by TCRdb, which kept in-frame rearrangements only. Such tables lose some clones; where checked, under half of the loss comes from unresolved V genes, and the rest has no known cause. V and J calls and clone size come straight from that table; D and trimming were deduced from the DNA. This sample gives under 200,000 clones in total; around 81% of them show up just once. The ten top clones hold 2% to 2.5% of the sample.

The sample originates from a study of cytomegalovirus exposure and HLA in healthy donors (dated 2017 in TCRdb). With respect to the entire study: An earlier analysis of several hundred of the donors reported about 290 Gb of sequence data and 100 million to 130 million unique TCR beta sequences from around 200 million T cells. Approximately 310 gigabases of sequencing data and approximately 84 million unique TCR sequences were included in an early release covering about 600 HLA-typed donors. Of the roughly 420 genotyped donors, 65% to 90% were placed in the genetic ancestry cluster associated with self-reported Caucasian donors. The study aimed to test whether signatures of past pathogen exposure could be identified by cataloging public T cell receptors. Using immunosequencing, the study profiled T cell repertoires from approximately 700 subjects and related those repertoires to cytomegalovirus serostatus. Along with the roughly 610-subject first cohort, a separate validation cohort of over a hundred different subjects was used. To predict cytomegalovirus infection status, the study combined high-throughput TCR immunosequencing, statistical association of individual TCRs with disease status, and machine learning. To study patterns of TCR occurrence, a later analysis re-analyzed previously published TCR beta repertoires from 650 to 750 donors and added high-resolution HLA genotyping. Rather than using new phenotypic data, the later analysis identified candidate immune exposures from TCR beta sequences and from how often those sequences occurred across donors. An earlier analysis of around 580 of the donors used high-throughput TCR beta sequencing to judge whether each TCR beta V gene segment behaved as functional or pseudogenic. Alongside the repertoire data, information on donor age, sex, ethnicity and CMV serostatus was compiled. A later genetic analysis used genome-wide SNP genotypes for about 60% of the 666 donors, treating that subset as a discovery cohort. Every discovery cohort repertoire had been produced on one sequencing platform. Both class I and class II loci were covered by HLA typing, at four-digit resolution. The number of donors typed differed by locus, with about 629-640 for A, B, C, DRB1 and DQB1, around 500 for DQA1, 600 to 610 for DPA1, and some 440 for DPB1. Roughly 5 DR-DQ haplotypes were handled as single units for association and clustering, since linkage in the cohort was strong. Across roughly 420 genotyped donors of the cohort, an average of about 240,000 unique TCR beta nucleotide sequences per donor were sequenced, and roughly 20% of those sequences were non-productive. Results and caveats for the whole study, not just this receptor: The classifier was reported to diagnose cytomegalovirus status with high specificity and sensitivity in both the original and validation cohorts. Correlated functional status among segregating V segments might be attributable to linkage disequilibrium, but an unknown experimental factor could not be ruled out. Because HLA typing was unavailable for some donors at each locus, only the typed subset was used in association tests. A cluster of highly shared sequence variants was judged likely to be a technical artifact of the sequencing pipeline. Because counts were too low, fewer than 20 rarely observed V segments, including chromosome 9 orphons, were excluded from the earlier analysis of a few hundred of the donors. In a later analysis, several top co-occurrence clusters were reported to appear linked to parvovirus B19, influenza, CMV and Epstein-Barr virus. According to a later genetic analysis, donors in an Asian-associated ancestry cluster had fewer N-insertions in productive TCRs than the approximately 650-donor mean. Presence/absence analyses assumed roughly uniform sequencing depth across donors, an assumption that may not hold. Most TCR sequences were observed very rarely across donors, whereas some public TCRs were present in many individuals. In a later analysis, TCR association rates were found to vary across HLA loci, with the most associated TCRs seen for DRB1 alleles and the fewest for HLA-C alleles. The only immune exposure information available for the cohort was CMV serostatus. In the study, roughly 160 TCR beta chains were listed as associated with cytomegalovirus. Three of the identified cytomegalovirus-associated TCR beta chains were confirmed in vitro to be specific for cytomegalovirus antigens. The authors suggested that the approach could potentially be generalized to other disease states and immunological phenotypes. When HLA alleles, especially DR and DQ, strongly co-occurred, TCR associations were difficult to assign to individual alleles. A further reported finding was that TCR beta sequences accurately predicted the HLA-A and HLA-B alleles for most subjects in the first cohort. In a later analysis, HLA-associated TCR beta chains were found to be more clonally expanded and to have lower generation probabilities than equally common non-associated chains. A later analysis found that most CMV-associated TCR beta chains appeared HLA-restricted, with HLA associations seemingly driven largely by CMV exposure. An earlier analysis of some 560 of the donors showed that most TCR beta V segments appeared in productive rearrangements either about 87% or about 30% of the time, which broadly matched IMGT annotations. Specific HLA alleles were associated with some 15,000 TCR beta sequences at a false discovery rate of 0.05 in a later analysis. This cohort had only TCR beta chains sequenced, and the lack of alpha or paired-chain data limited which features could be detected. In a later genetic analysis, a missense DCLRE1C variant was associated with V-gene and J-gene trimming of TCR beta chains, and the association was replicated in an independent cohort.

The sequencing input was PBMCs. This clonotype was sampled from a young woman in good health and CMV-seropositive.

The CDR3 corresponds to CASSLTEGGSTEAFF. The sequence in DNA is TGTGCCAGCAGCCTCACAGAGGGGGGGTCCACTGAAGCTTTCTTT. The chain employs TRBV9 and TRBJ1-1, and TRBD1 may be the D gene, going by 6 matching bases. According to the germline V gene, CDR1 reads SGDLS and CDR2 reads YYNGEE. V is clipped by 4 bases and J by 4 bases, and the sequence between their germline boundaries is 17 bases long. The CDR3 runs 15 amino acids, cysteine and phenylalanine included. Left in the record is the CDR3 DNA by itself, 45 bases read in frame from the first base.